This T cell receptor (beta chain) came from a study of T-cell memory formation after mild COVID-19. Study information: TCR clusters mostly belonged to single donors. Study-level results: Of the contracting clones, CD4+ ones lay mainly in CM and EM, and CD8+ ones in EMRA. Clones that got smaller from day 15 to 85 had even CD4/CD8, while clones growing later tipped toward CD4+.

Note on this clonotype: What it binds is unknown.

TCRdb re-derived calls from the 5' RACE reads in MiXCR, one entry per CDR3 protein. The sample consists of 550,000 to 700,000 distinct CDR3 sequences, about 18% of them appearing once. The sequenced sample was PBMCs or a T cell subset sorted from them (not recorded which). This TCR derives from an adult woman who had mild COVID-19 (a few samples of this study predate the infection). Cell type and time point are not known.

The CDR3 DNA reads as TGTGCCACCAGTGCTGGGCCAAGGGGGAGGAACACTGAAGCTTTCTTT. Amino acid sequence: CATSAGPRGRNTEAFF. The gene calls are TRBV24-1 and TRBJ1-1; D perhaps matches TRBD1 (6 bases). The V and J ends lost 5 bases and 1 base respectively, with 16 bases between them. Per germline, CDR1 KGHDR and CDR2 SFDVKD. This CDR3 has 16 amino acids.